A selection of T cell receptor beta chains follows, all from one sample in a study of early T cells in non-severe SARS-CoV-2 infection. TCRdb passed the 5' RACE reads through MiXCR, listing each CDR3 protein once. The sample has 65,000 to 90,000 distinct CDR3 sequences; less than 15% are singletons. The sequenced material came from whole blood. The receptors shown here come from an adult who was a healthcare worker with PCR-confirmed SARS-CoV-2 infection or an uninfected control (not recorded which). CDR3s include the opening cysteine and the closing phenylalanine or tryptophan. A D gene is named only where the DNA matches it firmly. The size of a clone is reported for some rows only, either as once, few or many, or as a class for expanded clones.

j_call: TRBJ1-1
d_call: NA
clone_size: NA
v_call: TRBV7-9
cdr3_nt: TGTGCCAGCAGCTCAAGGAACACTGAAGCTTTCTTT
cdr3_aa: CASSSRNTEAFF

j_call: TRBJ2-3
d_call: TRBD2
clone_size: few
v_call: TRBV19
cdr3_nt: TGTGCCAGTAGCACCCCGGGAGCGGGAGGAGCGAAAGATACGCAGTATTTT
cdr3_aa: CASSTPGAGGAKDTQYF

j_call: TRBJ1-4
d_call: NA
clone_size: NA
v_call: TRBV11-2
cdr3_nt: TGTGCCAGCAGCATCGGTTGGGCGAATGAAAAACTGTTTTTT
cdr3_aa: CASSIGWANEKLFF

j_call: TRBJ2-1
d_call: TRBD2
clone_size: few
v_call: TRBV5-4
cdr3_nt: TGTGCCAGCAGCCTAGGCCTAGCGGGAGAGTTCTATGAGCAGTTCTTC
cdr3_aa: CASSLGLAGEFYEQFF

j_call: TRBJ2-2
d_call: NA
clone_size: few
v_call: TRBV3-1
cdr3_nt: TGTGCCAGCAGCCCGCAGGTGAACACCGGGGAGCTGTTTTTT
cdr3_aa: CASSPQVNTGELFF

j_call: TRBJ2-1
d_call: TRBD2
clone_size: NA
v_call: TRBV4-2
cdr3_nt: TGTGCCAGCAGCCATGGACTAGCGGACTACAATGAGCAGTTCTTC
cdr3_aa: CASSHGLADYNEQFF

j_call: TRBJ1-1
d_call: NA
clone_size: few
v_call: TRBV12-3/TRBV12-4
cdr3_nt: TGTGCCAGCAGCTTGGGAGGGGTCCCTGGGAACACTGAAGCTTTCTTT
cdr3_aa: CASSLGGVPGNTEAFF

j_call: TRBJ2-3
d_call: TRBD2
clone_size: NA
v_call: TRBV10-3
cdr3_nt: TGTGCCATCAGTGAGCCGGACCTAGGACTAGCGGATAGCACAGATACGCAGTATTTT
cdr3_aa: CAISEPDLGLADSTDTQYF

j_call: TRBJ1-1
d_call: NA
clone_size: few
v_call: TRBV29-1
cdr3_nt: TGCAGCGTAGTGACAGACACTGAAGCTTTCTTT
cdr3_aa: CSVVTDTEAFF

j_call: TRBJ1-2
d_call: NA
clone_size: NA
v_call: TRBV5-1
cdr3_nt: TGCGCCAGCAGCTTGGAAGTTCTGGGAGGCTACACCTTC
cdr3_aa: CASSLEVLGGYTF

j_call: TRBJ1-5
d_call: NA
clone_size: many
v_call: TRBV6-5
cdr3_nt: TGTGCCAGCAGTTACTCGAGGAGTACTGGCAATCAGCCCCAGCATTTT
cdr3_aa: CASSYSRSTGNQPQHF

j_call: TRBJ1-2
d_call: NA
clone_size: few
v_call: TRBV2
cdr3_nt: TGTGCCAGCAGCCAGCCGGTTCCGTATGGCTACACCTTC
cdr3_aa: CASSQPVPYGYTF

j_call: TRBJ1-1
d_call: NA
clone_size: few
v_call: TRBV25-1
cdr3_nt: TGTGCCAGCAGTGTTAAACGTGACACTGAAGCTTTCTTT
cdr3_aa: CASSVKRDTEAFF

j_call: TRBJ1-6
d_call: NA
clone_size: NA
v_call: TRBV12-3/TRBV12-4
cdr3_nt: TGTGCCAGCAGTTTGGCCGGGGGGGATTCACCCCTCCACTTT
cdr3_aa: CASSLAGGDSPLHF

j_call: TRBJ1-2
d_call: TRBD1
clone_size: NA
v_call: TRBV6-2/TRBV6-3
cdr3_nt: TGTGCCAGCACAAGAATCGGGACAGGGACTACCTATGGCTACACCTTC
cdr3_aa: CASTRIGTGTTYGYTF

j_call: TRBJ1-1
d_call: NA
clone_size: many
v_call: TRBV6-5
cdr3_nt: TGTGCCAGCAGTTACCGGGAGGGAACAAACACTGAAGCTTTCTTT
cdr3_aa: CASSYREGTNTEAFF

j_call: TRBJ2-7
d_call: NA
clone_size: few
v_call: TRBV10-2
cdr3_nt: TGCGCCAGCAGCGAGGGAAGTACCTACGAGCAGTACTTC
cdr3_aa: CASSEGSTYEQYF

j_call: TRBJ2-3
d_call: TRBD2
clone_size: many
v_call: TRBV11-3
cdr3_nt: TGTGCCAGCAGCTCTCCCGGGACTAGCGCAACAGATACGCAGTATTTT
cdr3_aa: CASSSPGTSATDTQYF

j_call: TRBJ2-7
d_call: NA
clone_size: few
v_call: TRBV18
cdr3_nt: TGTGCCAGCTCACCAGACGGACGGGATATTCACGAGCAGTACTTC
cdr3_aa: CASSPDGRDIHEQYF

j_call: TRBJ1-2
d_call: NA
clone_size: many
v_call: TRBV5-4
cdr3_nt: TGTGCCAGCAGCCCCGGGGGGGCCAGGGGAGGATATGGCTACACCTTC
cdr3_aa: CASSPGGARGGYGYTF

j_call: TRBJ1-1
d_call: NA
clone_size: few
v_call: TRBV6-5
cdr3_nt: TGTGCCAGCAGTTACAGCGTACCCAACGCAAGAGCTTTCTTT
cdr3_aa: CASSYSVPNARAFF

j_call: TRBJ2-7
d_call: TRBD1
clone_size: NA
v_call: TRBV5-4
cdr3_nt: TGTGCCAGCAGCTTGGCCCCGGGACAGGGCTCCTACGAGCAGTACTTC
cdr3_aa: CASSLAPGQGSYEQYF

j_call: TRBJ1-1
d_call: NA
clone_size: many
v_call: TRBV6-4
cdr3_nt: TGTGCCAGACCAGGGGAGGAAACTGAAGCTTTCTTT
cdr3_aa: CARPGEETEAFF

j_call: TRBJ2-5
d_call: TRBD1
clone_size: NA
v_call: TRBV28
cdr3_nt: TGTGCCAGCAGCGCAACCGGGACAGGGCCGGAGGAGACCCAGTACTTC
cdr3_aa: CASSATGTGPEETQYF

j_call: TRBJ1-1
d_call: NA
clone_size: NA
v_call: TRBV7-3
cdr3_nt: TGTGCCAGCAGCTTCGGACAGAGCACTGAAGCTTTCTTT
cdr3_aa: CASSFGQSTEAFF

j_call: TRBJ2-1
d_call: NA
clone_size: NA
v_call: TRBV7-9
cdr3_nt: TGTGCCAGCATCGCGGGCCATATCGGCAATGAGCAGTTCTTC
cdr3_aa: CASIAGHIGNEQFF

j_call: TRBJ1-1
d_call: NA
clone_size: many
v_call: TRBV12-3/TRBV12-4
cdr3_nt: TGTGCCAGCAGTTGGAACACTGAAGCTTTCTTT
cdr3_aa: CASSWNTEAFF

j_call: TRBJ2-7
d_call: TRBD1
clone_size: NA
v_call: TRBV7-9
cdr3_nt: TGTGCCAGCAGTACTACATCTGACAGGGCTTGGTACGAGCAGTACTTC
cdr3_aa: CASSTTSDRAWYEQYF

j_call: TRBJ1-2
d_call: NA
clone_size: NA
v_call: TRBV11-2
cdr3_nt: TGTGCCAGCAGCTTAGAGGCAGGGGCTAACTATGGCTACACCTTC
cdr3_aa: CASSLEAGANYGYTF

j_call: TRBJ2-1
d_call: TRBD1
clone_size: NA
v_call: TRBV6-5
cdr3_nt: TGTGCCAGCTACGGGACAGAATCCTACAATGAGCAGTTCTTC
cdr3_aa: CASYGTESYNEQFF

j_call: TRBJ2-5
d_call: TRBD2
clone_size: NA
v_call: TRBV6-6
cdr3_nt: TGTGCCAGCAGCCCTCAGCGGGGGCGCCAAGAGACCCAGTACTTC
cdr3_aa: CASSPQRGRQETQYF

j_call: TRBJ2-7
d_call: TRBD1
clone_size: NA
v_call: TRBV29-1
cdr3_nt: TGCAGCGGGGGACAGGGGGCAAGCGAGCAGTACTTC
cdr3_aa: CSGGQGASEQYF

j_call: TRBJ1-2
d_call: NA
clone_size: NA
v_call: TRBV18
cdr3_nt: TGTGCCAGCTCACCCCCGGCAGGGTCTAGTGGCTACACCTTC
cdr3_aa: CASSPPAGSSGYTF

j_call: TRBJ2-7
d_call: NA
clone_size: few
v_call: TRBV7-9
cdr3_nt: TGTGCCAGCAGCTTAGCGAATTCCTACGAGCAGTACTTC
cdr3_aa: CASSLANSYEQYF

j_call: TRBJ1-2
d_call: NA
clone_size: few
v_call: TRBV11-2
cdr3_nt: TGTGCCAGCAGCTCCGGGGTCACCCGTGACTATGGCTACACCTTC
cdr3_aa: CASSSGVTRDYGYTF

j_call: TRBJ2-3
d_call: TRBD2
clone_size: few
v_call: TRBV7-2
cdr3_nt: TGTGCCAGCAGCCAGCGGGGGGGCCTGAATACGCAGTATTTT
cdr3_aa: CASSQRGGLNTQYF

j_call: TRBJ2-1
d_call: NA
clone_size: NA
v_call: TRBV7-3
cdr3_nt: TGTGCCAGCAGCTTAGAGACGGGAAAGGGGGTTGATGAGCAGTTCTTC
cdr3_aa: CASSLETGKGVDEQFF

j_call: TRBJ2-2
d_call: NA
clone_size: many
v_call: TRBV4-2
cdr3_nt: TGTGCCAGCAGCCAAGGGGCCCTTAACACCGGGGAGCTGTTTTTT
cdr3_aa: CASSQGALNTGELFF

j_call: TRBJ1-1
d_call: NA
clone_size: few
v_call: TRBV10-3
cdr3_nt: TGTGCCATCAGTGAAACGGTGAACACTGAAGCTTTCTTT
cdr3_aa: CAISETVNTEAFF

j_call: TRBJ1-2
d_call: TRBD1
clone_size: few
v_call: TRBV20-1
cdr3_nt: TGCAGTGCTAGAGGCGGACAGGCCGGCTATGGCTACACCTTC
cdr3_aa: CSARGGQAGYGYTF

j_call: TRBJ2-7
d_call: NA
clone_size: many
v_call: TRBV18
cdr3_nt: TGTGCCAGCTCACCAGCCGGCTACGAGCAGTACTTC
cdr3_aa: CASSPAGYEQYF

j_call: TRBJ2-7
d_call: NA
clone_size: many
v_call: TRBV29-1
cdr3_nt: TGCAGCGTTGAAGGAGACAGGACCTACGAGCAGTACTTC
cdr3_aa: CSVEGDRTYEQYF

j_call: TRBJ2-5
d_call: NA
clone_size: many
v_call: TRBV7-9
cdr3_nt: TGTGCCAGCAGCGGACCCCGGGGAGAGACCCAGTACTTC
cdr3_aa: CASSGPRGETQYF

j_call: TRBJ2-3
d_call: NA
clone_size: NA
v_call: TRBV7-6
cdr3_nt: TGTGCCAGCAGCTTAGCGGCGTGGACCACAGATACGCAGTATTTT
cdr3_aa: CASSLAAWTTDTQYF

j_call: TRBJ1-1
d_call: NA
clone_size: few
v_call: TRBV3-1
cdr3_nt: TGTGCCAGCAGCCGCACGGGACAAACGAACACTGAAGCTTTCTTT
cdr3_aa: CASSRTGQTNTEAFF

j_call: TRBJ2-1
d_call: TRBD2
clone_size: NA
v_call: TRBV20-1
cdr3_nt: TGCAGTGCTGGTCGGGCGGGGGGATACAATGAGCAGTTCTTC
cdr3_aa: CSAGRAGGYNEQFF

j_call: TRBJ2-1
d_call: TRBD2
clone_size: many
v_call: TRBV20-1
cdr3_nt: TGCAGTGCTAGGGGACTAGCGACGGCCTACAATGAGCAGTTCTTC
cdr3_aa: CSARGLATAYNEQFF

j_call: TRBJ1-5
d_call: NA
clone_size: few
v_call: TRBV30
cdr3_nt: TGTGCCTGGAGTAATAGCAATCAGCCCCAGCATTTT
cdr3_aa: CAWSNSNQPQHF

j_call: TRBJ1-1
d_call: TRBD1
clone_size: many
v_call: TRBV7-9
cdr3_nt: TGTGCCAGCATCAGGGGGGGTTCGACTGAAGCTTTCTTT
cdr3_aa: CASIRGGSTEAFF

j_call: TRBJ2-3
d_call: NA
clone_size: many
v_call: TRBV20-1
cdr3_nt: TGCAGTGCCAGAGCTTGGGATACGCAGTATTTT
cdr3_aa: CSARAWDTQYF

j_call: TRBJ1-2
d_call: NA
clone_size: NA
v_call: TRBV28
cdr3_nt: TGTGCCAGCAGTCCCTCCAGCTATGGCTACACCTTC
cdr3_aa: CASSPSSYGYTF